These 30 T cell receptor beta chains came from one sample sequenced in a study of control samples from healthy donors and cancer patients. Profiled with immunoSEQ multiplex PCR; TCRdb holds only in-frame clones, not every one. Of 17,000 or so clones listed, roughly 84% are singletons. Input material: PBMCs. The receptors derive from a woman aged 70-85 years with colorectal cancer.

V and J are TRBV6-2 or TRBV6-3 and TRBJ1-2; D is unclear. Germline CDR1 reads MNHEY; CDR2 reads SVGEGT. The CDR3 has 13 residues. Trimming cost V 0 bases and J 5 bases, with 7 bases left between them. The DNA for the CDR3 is TGTGCCAGCAGTTACTCGACTCTGTATGGCTACACCTTC. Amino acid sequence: CASSYSTLYGYTF.

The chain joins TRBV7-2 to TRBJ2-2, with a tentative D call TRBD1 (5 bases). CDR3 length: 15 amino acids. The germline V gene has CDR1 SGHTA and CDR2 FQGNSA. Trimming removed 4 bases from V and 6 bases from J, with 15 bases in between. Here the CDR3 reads CASSSQGVLAGELFF. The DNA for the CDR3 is TGTGCCAGCAGCTCGCAGGGTGTTCTGGCCGGGGAGCTGTTTTTT.

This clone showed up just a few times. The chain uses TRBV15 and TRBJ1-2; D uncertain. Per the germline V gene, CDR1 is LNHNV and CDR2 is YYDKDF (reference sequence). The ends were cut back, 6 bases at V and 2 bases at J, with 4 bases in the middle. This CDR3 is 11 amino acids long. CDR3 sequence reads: CATRANYGYTF. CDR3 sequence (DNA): TGTGCCACCAGGGCCAACTATGGCTACACCTTC.

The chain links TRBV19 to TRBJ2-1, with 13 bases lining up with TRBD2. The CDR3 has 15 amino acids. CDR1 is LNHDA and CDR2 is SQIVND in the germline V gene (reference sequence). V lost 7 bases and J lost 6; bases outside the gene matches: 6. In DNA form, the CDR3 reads TGTGCCAGTACCGCGACTAGCGGGGGGTTCAATGAGCAGTTCTTC. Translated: CASTATSGGFNEQFF.

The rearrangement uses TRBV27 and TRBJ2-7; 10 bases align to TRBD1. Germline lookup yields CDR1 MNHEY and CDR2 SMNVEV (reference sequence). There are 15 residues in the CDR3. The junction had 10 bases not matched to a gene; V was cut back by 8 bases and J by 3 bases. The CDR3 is CASGELGTGVYEQYF. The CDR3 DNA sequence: TGTGCCAGCGGCGAACTCGGGACAGGGGTCTACGAGCAGTACTTC.

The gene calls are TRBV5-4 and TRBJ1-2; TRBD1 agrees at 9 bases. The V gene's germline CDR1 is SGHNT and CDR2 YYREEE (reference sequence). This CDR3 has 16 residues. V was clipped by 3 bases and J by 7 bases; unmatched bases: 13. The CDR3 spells CASSSPGQGRLSGYTF. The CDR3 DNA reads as TGTGCCAGCAGCTCGCCGGGACAGGGACGATTAAGTGGCTACACCTTC.

CDR3 coding DNA: TGTGCCATCAGTGACCCTAACGGGGCCGCTTGGGACAATGAGCAGTTCTTC. Translation: CAISDPNGAAWDNEQFF. The gene calls are TRBV10-3 and TRBJ2-1; D may match TRBD1 or TRBD2 (5 bases each). Trimming shortened V by 3 bases and J by 5 bases, and 20 bases separated the two germline ends. Germline assignment: CDR1 ENHRY and CDR2 SYGVKD. The CDR3 consists of 17 residues.

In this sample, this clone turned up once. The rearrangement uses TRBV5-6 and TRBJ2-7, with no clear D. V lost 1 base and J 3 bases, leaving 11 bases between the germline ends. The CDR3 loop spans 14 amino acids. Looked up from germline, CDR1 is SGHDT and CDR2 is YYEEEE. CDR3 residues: CASSLSPTHYEQYF. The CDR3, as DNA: TGTGCCAGCAGCTTGAGCCCCACCCACTACGAGCAGTACTTC.

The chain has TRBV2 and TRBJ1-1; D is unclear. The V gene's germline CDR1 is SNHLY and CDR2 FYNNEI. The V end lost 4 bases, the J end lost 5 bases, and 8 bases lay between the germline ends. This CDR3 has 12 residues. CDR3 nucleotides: TGTGCCAGCAGTGTCTCCGGAACTGAAGCTTTCTTT. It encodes CASSVSGTEAFF.

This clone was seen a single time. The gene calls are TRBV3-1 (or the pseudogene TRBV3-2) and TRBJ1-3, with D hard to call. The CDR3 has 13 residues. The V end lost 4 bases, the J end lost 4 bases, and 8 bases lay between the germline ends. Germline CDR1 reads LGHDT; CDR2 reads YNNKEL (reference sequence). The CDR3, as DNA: TGTGCCAGCAGCCGTTTACAAGGAAACACCATATATTTT. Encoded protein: CASSRLQGNTIYF.

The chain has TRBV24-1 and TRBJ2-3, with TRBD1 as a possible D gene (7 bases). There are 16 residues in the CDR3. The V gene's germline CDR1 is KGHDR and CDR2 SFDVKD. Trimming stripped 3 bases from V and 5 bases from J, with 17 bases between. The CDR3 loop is CATSDAPGGSQDTQYF. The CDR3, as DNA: TGTGCCACCAGTGATGCTCCAGGGGGGAGTCAAGATACGCAGTATTTT.

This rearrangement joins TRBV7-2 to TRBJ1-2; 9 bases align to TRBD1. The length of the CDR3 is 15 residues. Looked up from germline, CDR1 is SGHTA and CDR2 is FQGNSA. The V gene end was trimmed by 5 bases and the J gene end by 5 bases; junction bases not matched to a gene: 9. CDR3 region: CASSEGQGRPYGYTF. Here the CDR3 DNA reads TGTGCCAGCAGCGAAGGACAGGGGAGGCCTTATGGCTACACCTTC.

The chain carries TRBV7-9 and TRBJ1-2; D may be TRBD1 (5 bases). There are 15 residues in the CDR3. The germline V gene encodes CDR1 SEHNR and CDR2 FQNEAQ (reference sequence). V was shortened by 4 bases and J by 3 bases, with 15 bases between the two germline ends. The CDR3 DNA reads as TGTGCCAGCAGCTCGACGGGCAGGGCTGACTATGGCTACACCTTC. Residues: CASSSTGRADYGYTF.

The CDR3 reads CASSVAVVGSEAFF. DNA of the CDR3: TGTGCCAGCAGCGTAGCCGTTGTTGGCAGTGAAGCTTTCTTT. This chain joins TRBV9 and TRBJ1-1; D is unresolved. V gave up 0 bases and J gave up 7 bases, with 13 bases separating them. CDR3 length: 14 residues. CDR1 SGDLS and CDR2 YYNGEE come from the germline V gene.

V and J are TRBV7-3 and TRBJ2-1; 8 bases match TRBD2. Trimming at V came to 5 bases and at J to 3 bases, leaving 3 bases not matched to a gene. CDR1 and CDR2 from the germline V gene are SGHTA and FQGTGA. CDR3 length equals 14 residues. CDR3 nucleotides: TGTGCCAGCAGCGATGGGACTAGCTACAATGAGCAGTTCTTC. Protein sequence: CASSDGTSYNEQFF.

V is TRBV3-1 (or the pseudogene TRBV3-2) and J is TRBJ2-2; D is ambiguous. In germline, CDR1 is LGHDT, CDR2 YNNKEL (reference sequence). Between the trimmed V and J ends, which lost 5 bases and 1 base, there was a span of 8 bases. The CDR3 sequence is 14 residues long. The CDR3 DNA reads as TGTGCCAGCAGCGCCCGACAGAACACCGGGGAGCTGTTTTTT. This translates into CASSARQNTGELFF.

In nucleotides, the CDR3 is TGTGCCAGTAGCCCTCCCATCGGAGACTCTGGGGCCAACGTCCTGACTTTC. Protein product: CASSPPIGDSGANVLTF. This chain joins TRBV19 and TRBJ2-6; D unclear. Germline CDR1 reads LNHDA; CDR2 reads SQIVND (reference sequence). Trimming left V 6 bases short and J 0 bases short, with 15 bases between. The CDR3 covers 17 residues.

As DNA, the CDR3 is TGTGCCAGCAGTTACTCCCCGAACCGACTAGGACTGTTTTTT. Translation gives CASSYSPNRLGLFF. This chain uses TRBV6-5 with TRBJ1-4; D is unresolved. This CDR3 has 14 amino acids. Germline-derived CDR1 and CDR2 are MNHEY and SVGAGI. The V end was cut by 0 bases, the J end by 13 bases, with 15 bases between.

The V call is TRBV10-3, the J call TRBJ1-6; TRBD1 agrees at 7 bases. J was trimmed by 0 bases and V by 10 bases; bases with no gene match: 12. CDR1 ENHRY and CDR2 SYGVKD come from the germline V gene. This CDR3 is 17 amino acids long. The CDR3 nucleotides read TGTGCCAGCCGACAGGGAGGAGGGGTCTCCTATAATTCACCCCTCCACTTT. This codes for CASRQGGGVSYNSPLHF.

CDR3: CASSLAGPSSYEQYF. The CDR3 bases are TGTGCCAGCAGCTTAGCGGGGCCCTCCTCGTACGAGCAGTACTTC. The chain recombines TRBV7-2 with TRBJ2-7; possibly TRBD1 for D (5 bases). Trimming removed 0 bases at V and 4 bases at J, with 13 bases between. The CDR3 is made up of 15 amino acids. Germline CDR1 is SGHTA and CDR2 is FQGNSA.

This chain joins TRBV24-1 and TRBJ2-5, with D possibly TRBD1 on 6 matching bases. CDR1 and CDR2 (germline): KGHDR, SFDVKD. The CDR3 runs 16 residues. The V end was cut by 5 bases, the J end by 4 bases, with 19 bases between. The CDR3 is CATSGGHLATGETQYF. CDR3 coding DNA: TGTGCCACCAGTGGGGGACATTTGGCGACCGGAGAGACCCAGTACTTC.

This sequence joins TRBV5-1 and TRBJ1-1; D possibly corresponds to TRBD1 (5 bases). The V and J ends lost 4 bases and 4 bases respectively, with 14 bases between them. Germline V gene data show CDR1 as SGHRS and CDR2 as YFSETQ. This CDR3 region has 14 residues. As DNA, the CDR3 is TGCGCCAGCAGCAGCTGGGACGAGCTCACTGAAGCTTTCTTT. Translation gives CASSSWDELTEAFF. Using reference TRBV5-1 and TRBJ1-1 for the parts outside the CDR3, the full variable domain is KAGVTQTPRYLIKTRGQQVTLSCSPISGHRSVSWYQQTPGQGLQFLFEYFSETQRNKGNFPGRFSGRQFSNSRSEMNVSTLELGDSALYLCASSSWDELTEAFFGQGTRLTVV.

The CDR3 spells CASSQEPPGGGYNSPLHF. The CDR3 DNA reads TGCGCCAGCAGCCAAGAGCCCCCAGGGGGGGGATATAATTCACCCCTCCACTTT. V usage is TRBV4-3 and J usage is TRBJ1-6; 7 nucleotides match TRBD1. CDR3 size: 18 residues. The germline CDR1 and CDR2 sequences are LGHNA and YSLEER. J lost 4 bases, V lost 0 bases, and 9 bases had no gene match.

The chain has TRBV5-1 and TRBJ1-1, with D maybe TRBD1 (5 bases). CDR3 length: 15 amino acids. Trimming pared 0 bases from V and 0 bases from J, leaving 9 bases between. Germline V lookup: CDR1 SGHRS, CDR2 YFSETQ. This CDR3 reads CASSLGQTMNTEAFF. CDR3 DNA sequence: TGCGCCAGCAGCTTGGGACAGACCATGAACACTGAAGCTTTCTTT. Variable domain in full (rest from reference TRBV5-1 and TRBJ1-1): KAGVTQTPRYLIKTRGQQVTLSCSPISGHRSVSWYQQTPGQGLQFLFEYFSETQRNKGNFPGRFSGRQFSNSRSEMNVSTLELGDSALYLCASSLGQTMNTEAFFGQGTRLTVV.

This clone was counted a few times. CDR3 nucleotide sequence: TGTGCCAGCTCACCAAAACAGGGGGGGAAACTGTTTTTT. It specifies CASSPKQGGKLFF. The chain couples TRBV18 to TRBJ1-4, with 8 bases fitting TRBD1. V shed 2 bases, J shed 11 bases, and the junction held 4 bases outside the gene matches. The length of the CDR3 is 13 residues. Germline values: CDR1 KGHSH, CDR2 LQKENI.

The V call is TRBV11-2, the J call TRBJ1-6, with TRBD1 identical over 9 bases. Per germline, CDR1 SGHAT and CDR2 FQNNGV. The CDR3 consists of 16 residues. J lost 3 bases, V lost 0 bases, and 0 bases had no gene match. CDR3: CASSLETGGYNSPLHF. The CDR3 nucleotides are TGTGCCAGCAGCTTAGAGACAGGGGGCTATAATTCACCCCTCCACTTT.

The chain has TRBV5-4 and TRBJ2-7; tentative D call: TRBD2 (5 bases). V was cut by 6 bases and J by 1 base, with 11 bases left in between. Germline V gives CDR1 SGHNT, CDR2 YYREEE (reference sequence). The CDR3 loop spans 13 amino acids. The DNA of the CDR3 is TGTGCCAGCACCTTCGGGGATTCCTACGAGCAGTACTTC. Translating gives CASTFGDSYEQYF.

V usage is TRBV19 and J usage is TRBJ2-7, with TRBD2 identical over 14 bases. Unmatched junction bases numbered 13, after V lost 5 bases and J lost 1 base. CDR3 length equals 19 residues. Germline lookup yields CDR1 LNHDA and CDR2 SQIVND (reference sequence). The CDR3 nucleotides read TGTGCCAGTAGTCGTTTCATCGGGACTAGCGGGGGATCTTCCTACGAGCAGTACTTC. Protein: CASSRFIGTSGGSSYEQYF.

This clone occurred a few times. The CDR3 bases are TGTGCCAGTAGTATAACAGGTATCAATGAGCAGTTCTTC. Encoded protein: CASSITGINEQFF. The chain joins TRBV19 to TRBJ2-1; D possibly corresponds to TRBD1 (5 bases). Germline V gene lookup returns CDR1 LNHDA and CDR2 SQIVND (reference sequence). The CDR3 covers 13 residues. V was clipped by 2 bases and J by 6 bases, with 8 bases between them.

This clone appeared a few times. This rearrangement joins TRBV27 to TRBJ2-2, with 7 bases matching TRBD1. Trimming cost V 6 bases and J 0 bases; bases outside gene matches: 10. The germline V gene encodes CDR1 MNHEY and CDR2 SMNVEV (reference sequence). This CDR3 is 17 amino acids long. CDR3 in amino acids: CASSRRSGTANTGELFF. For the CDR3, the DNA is TGTGCCAGCAGCCGCCGCTCCGGGACAGCGAACACCGGGGAGCTGTTTTTT.